These 4 T cell receptor beta chains came from one sample sequenced in a study of T cells after yellow fever vaccination. TCRdb fed the 5' RACE reads into MiXCR, producing one record per CDR3 protein. The sample records 250,000 to 400,000 distinct CDR3 sequences, 4.1% being singletons. Specimen: PBMCs, collected 5 days after the yellow fever booster vaccination. Receptors originate from a man between 18 and 29 years old who received the YFV17D yellow fever vaccine.

The V call is TRBV2, the J call TRBJ2-2; possible D gene TRBD1, 6 bases. CDR1 and CDR2 (germline): SNHLY, FYNNEI. The CDR3 is 14 residues long. V was shortened by 8 bases and J by 7 bases, with 17 bases between the two germline ends. The CDR3 spells CASLNRARSGELFF. In DNA form, the CDR3 reads TGTGCCAGCCTGAACAGGGCGCGCAGCGGGGAGCTGTTTTTT.

The chain carries TRBV20-1 and TRBJ2-3; D call uncertain. The V and J ends lost 6 bases and 2 bases respectively, with 18 bases between them. Germline V lookup: CDR1 DFQATT, CDR2 SNEGSKA (reference sequence). This CDR3 is 15 amino acids long. The CDR3 loop is CSADEPSKNTDTQYF. DNA of the CDR3: TGCAGTGCGGATGAGCCCTCAAAAAACACAGATACGCAGTATTTT.

The gene calls are TRBV9 and TRBJ2-1; D is possibly TRBD2 (6 bases). This CDR3 region has 15 residues. Trimming shortened V by 0 bases and J by 5 bases, and 12 bases separated the two germline ends. Germline V CDR1 and CDR2: SGDLS, YYNGEE. The DNA of the CDR3 is TGTGCCAGCAGCGTAGGGTGGAGGGGACACAATGAGCAGTTCTTC. Translating it yields CASSVGWRGHNEQFF.

This chain connects TRBV12-3 or TRBV12-4 to TRBJ2-3, with unresolved D. This CDR3 contains 10 residues. Trimming pared 10 bases from V and 6 bases from J, leaving 8 bases between. CDR3: CATARDTQYF. As DNA, the CDR3 is TGTGCCACAGCGAGGGATACGCAGTATTTT.